What follows are 7 T cell receptor beta chains derived from one specimen sequenced in a study of CD8 T cells in Susac syndrome. Random hexamers served to reverse transcribe roughly 0.45 to 1 ug RNA. TCRdb recomputed calls from the immunoSEQ multiplex PCR reads with MiXCR, one row per CDR3 protein. The repertoire includes 350,000 to 550,000 distinct CDR3 sequences, 75% to 90% of them detected once, and about 0.12% sits in the top ten. Sequenced material: CD8+ T cells from PBMCs. The source of these receptors is a human donor with multiple sclerosis.

This chain connects TRBV6-2 or TRBV6-3 to TRBJ1-1; a weak D match, TRBD1 (6 bases). Trimming removed 6 bases at V and 10 bases at J, with 30 bases between. Germline values: CDR1 MNHEY, CDR2 SVGEGT. This CDR3 has 17 residues. In nucleotides, the CDR3 is TGTGCCAGCAGGGCGACGACAGGCCTCTTTACCCAATGGGGAGCTTTCTTT. It is translated as CASRATTGLFTQWGAFF.

This clonotype was picked up one time. The V and J genes are TRBV6-1 and TRBJ2-2; D is uncertain. The CDR3 consists of 14 residues. Trimming pared 1 base from V and 1 base from J, leaving 4 bases between. The germline V gene encodes CDR1 MNHNS and CDR2 SASEGT. The CDR3 is CASSEDWNTGELFF. Written as DNA, the CDR3 is TGTGCCAGCAGTGAAGATTGGAACACCGGGGAGCTGTTTTTT.

CDR3 sequence: CSVEVPGRSSYEQYF. In DNA form, the CDR3 reads TGCAGCGTTGAAGTACCGGGGCGAAGCTCCTACGAGCAGTACTTC. The gene calls are TRBV29-1 and TRBJ2-7; D possibly uses TRBD1 or TRBD2 (5 bases each). V dropped 1 base and J dropped 0 bases, with 13 bases sitting between them. The germline V gene encodes CDR1 SQVTM and CDR2 ANQGSEA. This CDR3 has 15 residues.

The chain couples TRBV6-1 to TRBJ2-3; D is ambiguous. Germline lookup yields CDR1 MNHNS and CDR2 SASEGT. The CDR3 sequence is 14 residues long. Deletions cut 5 bases from V and 4 bases from J, with 13 bases between. Here the CDR3 DNA reads TGTGCCAGCAGTTATCGGGCCAGCCCAGATACGCAGTATTTT. Its protein is CASSYRASPDTQYF.

V and J are TRBV29-1 and TRBJ2-1; possible D gene TRBD2, 5 bases. Germline CDR1 and CDR2: SQVTM and ANQGSEA. Between the trimmed V and J ends, which lost 7 bases and 3 bases, there was a span of 13 bases. This CDR3 comprises 13 residues. CDR3 DNA sequence: TGCAGCGCCCGGGGTGGCTACTACAATGAGCAGTTCTTC. It translates to CSARGGYYNEQFF.

V and J are TRBV7-2 and TRBJ2-2; D is ambiguous. This CDR3 spans 12 amino acids. Per germline, CDR1 SGHTA and CDR2 FQGNSA. V lost 8 bases, J lost 1 base, and 5 bases lay in between. In DNA, the CDR3 is TGTGCCAGCTTGAGGAACACCGGGGAGCTGTTTTTT. Translating gives CASLRNTGELFF.

With regard to this clonotype: The junction shows a germline mismatch at one end, possibly a read error. This chain links TRBV4-1 with TRBJ1-1; a weak D match, TRBD1 (6 bases). Germline V CDR1 and CDR2: MGHRA, YSYEKL. This CDR3 has 11 amino acids. This CDR3 reads CASSQGGRPGF. The CDR3 nucleotides are TGCGCCAGCAGCCAAGGGGGGCGCCCGGGATTT.